This T cell receptor beta chain stems from a study of OX40 agonist ivuxolimab in advanced cancers. In the study overall: Cancers in dose escalation were hepatocellular, melanoma, renal cell and head and neck.

Libraries were prepared by immunoSEQ multiplex PCR; TCRdb keeps only in-frame clonotypes and omits some of them. Of around 70,000 clones listed, around 83% are singletons. Broader study findings: With doses of 0.1-3.0 mg/kg, partial responders showed among the lowest clonal expansion. Some nonresponders also had low normalized T-cell clonal expansion. The CD4+ and CD8+ T cells in the blood had expanded clonally by week 6 at 0.1 to 3.0 mg/kg.

This clone was found a few times. Its antigen remains unidentified. Per germline, CDR1 MNHEY and CDR2 SMNVEV (reference sequence). V was trimmed by 5 bases and J by 0 bases, leaving 2 bases between them. The CDR3 is made up of 11 amino acids. Here the sequenced sample was CD4+ or CD8+ T cells sorted from blood, taken in a trial of the OX40 agonist ivuxolimab. This receptor was identified in an adult with an advanced solid tumor such as melanoma, head and neck, liver or kidney cancer. The V call is TRBV27, the J call TRBJ2-7; no definite D call. CDR3 sequence (DNA): TGTGCCAGCAGTCCCTCCTACGAGCAGTACTTC. This translates into CASSPSYEQYF.